This T cell receptor (beta chain) was sequenced during a study of blood T cell repertoires in COVID-19. Study-wide context: The United States, Italy and Spain supplied acute and convalescent COVID-19 samples. PBMCs, B-cell-depleted T cells, or T cells were the source of the cDNA or gDNA that made up the material.

Assignments of participants to cohorts depended upon their own reported clinical history. The CDR3 is made up of 15 amino acids. Trimming at V came to 3 bases and at J to 5 bases, leaving 10 bases not matched to a gene. CDR1 is SGHRS, CDR2 YFSETQ, per germline. Profiled with immunoSEQ multiplex PCR; TCRdb holds only in-frame clones, not every one. The table includes roughly 150,000 clones, 75% to 90% detected once. The specimen was PBMCs or T cells enriched from blood (not recorded which). The chain couples TRBV5-1 to TRBJ2-7; 8 bases match TRBD1. This TCR derives from a man between 70 and 80 years old who had been exposed to COVID-19. The CDR3 nucleotides read TGCGCCAGCAGCTCCTTGACAGGGGAAGTAGACGAGCAGTACTTC. This translates into CASSSLTGEVDEQYF.